This T cell receptor (beta chain) appears in the sequencing data of a study of molecular identifiers for immune sequencing clone quantification. Study-level results: Jurkat TCR RNA from one cell was spiked into about a million naive cells, and it was reportedly detectable there.

Preparation methods for the bulk TCR libraries were those previously described, with listed TCR primers. In TCRdb, the PCR reads were re-called with MiXCR into one record per CDR3 protein. The profile covers over 300,000 distinct CDR3 sequences, with over 20% appearing a single time and 0.7% to 0.95% taken by the ten largest. The trim removed 4 bases at V and 1 base at J, leaving 6 bases unmatched. Germline-derived CDR1 and CDR2 are SNHLY and FYNNEI. This CDR3 is built from 15 residues. This clonotype was seen at least ten times. What it binds is unknown. Sorted cells numbering roughly 18,000 to 1,000,000, with 10%, 30% or 50% RNA, yielded the naive CD8 libraries. Naive CD8 T cells were FACS-sorted by CD8+CD4-CCR7+CD45RA+ markers.

The gene calls are TRBV2 and TRBJ2-5; 7 nucleotides agree with TRBD2. This sequence was found in a human donor in good health. Some libraries in this study had Jurkat cell RNA spiked in. Source material: naive CD8+ T cells from blood, with Jurkat cell RNA spiked in. The subset denotes: FACS-sorted CD8+CD4-CCR7+CD45RA+ naive T cells. As DNA, the CDR3 is TGTGCCAGCAGTGTCGGCGGGAGCCTCCAAGAGACCCAGTACTTC. This sequence encodes CASSVGGSLQETQYF.